This TCR beta chain was sequenced for a study of multiple sclerosis patients with progressive multifocal leukoencephalopathy. Study-wide results and limits: In most PML patients, TRB repertoires appeared less diverse by entropy.

The time point is: time of PML onset. Natalizumab-treated patients developed PML between roughly 15 and 60 months into natalizumab therapy. Prior interferon beta treatment was universal, and the PML patients were all female. This clone was counted a few times. Antigen specificity is unknown. Assay: immunoSEQ multiplex PCR; the TCRdb copy retains only in-frame clones and omits some. The table includes about 32,000 clones, roughly 87% detected once. This CDR3 region has 12 residues. Germline CDR1 MDHEN, CDR2 SYDVKM. V lost 4 bases and J 7 bases, leaving 10 bases between the germline ends. The material sequenced was PBMCs, taken from a patient treated with natalizumab. The chain couples TRBV28 to TRBJ2-5; D uncertain. The origin of this receptor is a woman aged 40 to 50 with progressive multifocal leukoencephalopathy. The CDR3 DNA reads TGTGCCAGCAGTTCCCCCGGCGCGACCCAGTACTTC. As protein: CASSSPGATQYF.